This passage covers 18 T cell receptor beta chains from one sample sequenced in a study of PD-L1 blockade in urothelial cancer. Profiled with immunoSEQ multiplex PCR; TCRdb holds only in-frame clones, not every one. The data show 30,000 to 40,000 clones, over 70% seen once. The source material was PBMCs, sampled around atezolizumab (anti-PD-L1) treatment. Receptor source: a man in his sixties with urothelial cancer.

The rearrangement uses TRBV7-2 and TRBJ2-3, with a possible D match to TRBD1 (6 bases). The CDR3 extends over 15 amino acids. The V end was cut by 4 bases, the J end by 6 bases, with 17 bases between. Germline CDR1 and CDR2: SGHTA and FQGNSA. CDR3 residues: CASSSRGFQEDTQYF. The CDR3 coding sequence is TGTGCCAGCAGCTCAAGGGGGTTCCAGGAGGATACGCAGTATTTT.

This clone was recorded a few times. This sequence joins TRBV7-2 and TRBJ1-3; 9 bases match TRBD1. V trimming: 4 bases; J trimming: 4 bases; junction bases outside the gene matches: 5. This CDR3 region has 15 residues. Germline V gene lookup returns CDR1 SGHTA and CDR2 FQGNSA. The CDR3 nucleotides read TGTGCCAGCAGCTATGGGACAGGGAAAGGAAACACCATATATTTT. As protein: CASSYGTGKGNTIYF.

In its sample, this clone was seen many times. This chain links TRBV28 with TRBJ1-1, with D possibly matching TRBD1 (6 bases). V lost 4 bases and J 6 bases, leaving 15 bases between the germline ends. The CDR3 totals 14 residues. CDR1 is MDHEN and CDR2 is SYDVKM in the germline V gene. CDR3 nucleotide sequence: TGTGCCAGCAGTTCCCTGGGGGGGCAGTCTGAAGCTTTCTTT. It yields the protein CASSSLGGQSEAFF.

This chain joins TRBV10-3 and TRBJ2-1, with 12 bases lining up with TRBD2. The CDR3 spans 15 residues. Germline CDR1 ENHRY, CDR2 SYGVKD. Trimming at V came to 2 bases and at J to 7 bases, leaving 3 bases not matched to a gene. In DNA form, the CDR3 reads TGTGCCATCAGTGAGGGACTAGCGGGGCGGAATGAGCAGTTCTTC. Protein product: CAISEGLAGRNEQFF.

The chain carries TRBV6-5 and TRBJ1-2; D unresolved. The CDR3 spans 14 residues. The germline gives CDR1 MNHEY, CDR2 SVGAGI. Trimming shortened V by 2 bases and J by 8 bases, and 15 bases separated the two germline ends. CDR3 amino acids: CASSYPGSPSGYTF. The CDR3 DNA reads TGTGCCAGCAGTTACCCCGGTAGTCCCTCGGGCTACACCTTC.

Regarding this clone: Within the sample, other DNA sequences also encode this same CDR3. The V and J genes are TRBV9 and TRBJ1-2, with D possibly TRBD1 on 5 matching bases. V was pared by 0 bases and J by 2 bases, with 11 bases between. The germline CDR1 and CDR2 sequences are SGDLS and YYNGEE. The length of the CDR3 is 15 residues. The CDR3, as DNA: TGTGCCAGCAGCGTAGAAGGCAGGGCCAACTATGGCTACACCTTC. Translated, it gives CASSVEGRANYGYTF.

For the CDR3, the DNA is TGTGCTACGACAGCATGGGACACTGAAGCTTTCTTT. Residues: CATTAWDTEAFF. The chain links TRBV28 to TRBJ1-1; tentative D call: TRBD1 (5 bases). Germline CDR1 is MDHEN and CDR2 is SYDVKM. The CDR3 runs 12 residues.

The rearrangement joins TRBV9 to TRBJ2-7, with no clear D. Per germline, CDR1 SGDLS and CDR2 YYNGEE. Trimming shortened V by 4 bases and J by 3 bases, and 5 bases separated the two germline ends. The CDR3 totals 11 residues. The CDR3 loop is CASSPHYEQYF. The CDR3 region has the DNA TGTGCCAGCAGCCCCCACTACGAGCAGTACTTC.

The rearrangement links TRBV4-3 to TRBJ1-4, with no clear D. V was trimmed by 0 bases and J by 7 bases, leaving 12 bases between them. Germline CDR1 reads LGHNA; CDR2 reads YSLEER. This CDR3 has 15 amino acids. The CDR3, as DNA: TGCGCCAGCAGCCAAGATTTTGGCGGCGGTGAAAAACTGTTTTTT. Translation gives CASSQDFGGGEKLFF.

This sequence joins TRBV2 and TRBJ2-3, with D possibly matching TRBD2 (5 bases). Germline-derived CDR1 and CDR2 are SNHLY and FYNNEI. This CDR3 has 15 residues. The germline V and J ends were trimmed by 3 bases and 3 bases, with 13 bases remaining between them. CDR3 bases: TGTGCCAGCAGTGAGGTTCGGGGAACTACAGATACGCAGTATTTT. As protein: CASSEVRGTTDTQYF.

The rearrangement joins TRBV5-6 to TRBJ2-3; 8 bases map to TRBD2. The germline V gene has CDR1 SGHDT and CDR2 YYEEEE. V shed 0 bases and J 7 bases; nucleotides not matched to a gene: 13. This CDR3 region has 17 residues. The CDR3 region has the DNA TGTGCCAGCAGCTTGGCCGGGGGAGCGGGGGTGGGATATACGCAGTATTTT. It yields the protein CASSLAGGAGVGYTQYF.

The chain recombines TRBV4-3 with TRBJ2-2, with a possible D match to TRBD1 (6 bases). Looked up from germline, CDR1 is LGHNA and CDR2 is YSLEER. Trimming stripped 3 bases from V and 6 bases from J, with 11 bases between. This CDR3 spans 14 amino acids. This CDR3 reads CASSHNRDAGELFF. In DNA, the CDR3 is TGCGCCAGCAGCCACAACAGGGACGCCGGGGAGCTGTTTTTT.

The CDR3 nucleotides read TGTGCCAGCAGTAATCAAGGGGGCCGGGAGACCCAGTACTTC. Protein product: CASSNQGGRETQYF. This chain links TRBV28 with TRBJ2-5, with 7 bases lining up with TRBD1. Germline values: CDR1 MDHEN, CDR2 SYDVKM. V dropped 5 bases and J dropped 5; count of bases not matched to a gene: 8. This CDR3 has 14 amino acids.

The chain joins TRBV30 to TRBJ2-5; D is unclear. The CDR3 contains 14 residues. Germline-derived CDR1 and CDR2 are GTSNPN and SVGIG (reference sequence). Trimming cost V 3 bases and J 5 bases, with 16 bases left between them. CDR3 nucleotides: TGTGCCTGGAGGGTCTTGGGTTTCGGGGAGACCCAGTACTTC. This translates into CAWRVLGFGETQYF.

The V gene is TRBV5-1, the J gene TRBJ2-7; 9 nucleotides match TRBD1. Per the germline V gene, CDR1 is SGHRS and CDR2 is YFSETQ. V gave up 5 bases and J gave up 4 bases; unmatched junction bases: 10. The CDR3 runs to 15 residues. The CDR3 DNA follows: TGCGCCAGCAGGGCCGCCGGGACAGGGTTGTACGAGCAGTACTTC. This codes for CASRAAGTGLYEQYF.

This chain connects TRBV7-2 to TRBJ2-2; perhaps TRBD2 as D (6 bases). Germline values: CDR1 SGHTA, CDR2 FQGNSA. The V gene lost 6 bases and the J gene lost 6 bases, with 17 bases spanning the gap. The CDR3 runs to 15 residues. CDR3 residues: CASRVSSGVPGELFF. In DNA form, the CDR3 reads TGTGCCAGCAGAGTCTCCTCGGGGGTCCCCGGGGAGCTGTTTTTT.

The V and J genes are TRBV30 and TRBJ2-7, with 8 bases lining up with TRBD2. Germline lookup yields CDR1 GTSNPN and CDR2 SVGIG (reference sequence). The CDR3 is made up of 16 amino acids. V lost 4 bases, J lost 6 bases, and 17 bases stayed unmatched. The CDR3 protein is CAWIRDGRASLAEQYF. In DNA form, the CDR3 reads TGTGCCTGGATTCGCGACGGGAGGGCCTCTTTAGCCGAGCAGTACTTC.

The V gene is TRBV29-1, the J gene TRBJ2-2; D gene unclear. Germline CDR1 SQVTM, CDR2 ANQGSEA. This CDR3 has 14 residues. Trimming cost V 0 bases and J 7 bases, with 12 bases left between them. The CDR3 spells CSVEDSQSSGELFF. CDR3 bases: TGCAGCGTTGAAGATTCGCAATCGAGCGGGGAGCTGTTTTTT.